Below, 30 T cell receptor beta chains from the same sample are listed, as sequenced in a study of control samples from healthy donors and cancer patients. Clones were sequenced by immunoSEQ multiplex PCR, and TCRdb holds only the in-frame ones, with some missing. Among under 40,000 clones listed, around 88% were seen once. Sequences were obtained from PBMCs. Receptors originate from an older woman with lung cancer.

The V and J genes are TRBV9 and TRBJ2-2; TRBD2 might be the D (6 bases). The CDR3 length is 15 residues. Trimming removed 0 bases at V and 5 bases at J, with 11 bases between. The V gene's germline CDR1 is SGDLS and CDR2 YYNGEE. For the CDR3, the DNA is TGTGCCAGCAGCGTAGTACTAGCAGGGACCGGGGAGCTGTTTTTT. Translated, it gives CASSVVLAGTGELFF.

The gene calls are TRBV5-5 and TRBJ1-2, with D uncertain. The CDR3 spans 13 residues. Trimming took off 3 bases at V and 5 bases at J, with 11 bases between the two ends. Germline values: CDR1 SGHKS, CDR2 YYEKEE (reference sequence). The CDR3 sequence is CASSSFQTYGYTF. In DNA, the CDR3 is TGTGCCAGCAGCTCCTTTCAGACTTATGGCTACACCTTC.

This rearrangement joins TRBV11-2 to TRBJ2-3, with 13 bases that match TRBD2. This CDR3 has 19 amino acids. The J segment lost 0 bases and the V segment lost 5 bases, leaving 11 bases of the junction unmatched. The germline V gene encodes CDR1 SGHAT and CDR2 FQNNGV. CDR3 DNA sequence: TGTGCCAGCAGCCCGGGACTAGCGGGGCCAGCACCTAGCACAGATACGCAGTATTTT. This encodes CASSPGLAGPAPSTDTQYF.

The V call is TRBV12-5, the J call TRBJ2-7; D is uncertain. The germline gives CDR1 LGHNT, CDR2 FRNRAP. Trimming cost V 2 bases and J 6 bases, with 11 bases left between them. This CDR3 contains 13 residues. The CDR3, as DNA: TGTGCTAGTGGTTTGAAATTGTGGAGCGAGCAGTACTTC. This gives the protein CASGLKLWSEQYF.

The rearrangement joins TRBV19 to TRBJ1-2; 7 bases are shared with TRBD1. With 10 bases clipped from V and 0 bases from J, the junction kept 8 bases outside the gene matches. Germline lookup yields CDR1 LNHDA and CDR2 SQIVND (reference sequence). This CDR3 comprises 14 residues. The CDR3 DNA sequence: TGTGCCACCCTAAGGACAGGAGCTAACTATGGCTACACCTTC. Translated: CATLRTGANYGYTF.

This clone was observed a single time. The chain employs TRBV30 and TRBJ1-2; D is unclear. Trimming stripped 7 bases from V and 6 bases from J, with 15 bases between. CDR3 length: 12 residues. The germline V gene encodes CDR1 GTSNPN and CDR2 SVGIG (reference sequence). The CDR3 sequence is CASPNSWDGYTF. The CDR3 region has the DNA TGTGCCTCACCAAATTCCTGGGATGGCTACACCTTC.

The rearrangement joins TRBV21-1 to TRBJ1-1; the table's D call of TRBD1 was not tested on the DNA. TRBV21-1 is classified as a pseudogene. This CDR3 contains 14 residues. CDR3 sequence reads: CASSQGAIPEVAFF. The CDR3 DNA reads as TGTGCCAGCAGCCAGGGGGCAATCCCAGAAGTCGCTTTCTTT.

J is TRBJ1-5 and V is TRBV9, with TRBD1 matching 7 bases. Losses at the gene ends were 0 bases for V and 5 bases for J; bases not matched to a gene: 5. Germline V gene lookup returns CDR1 SGDLS and CDR2 YYNGEE. The length of the CDR3 is 15 residues. CDR3 in amino acids: CASSVGGTEYQPQHF. The CDR3, as DNA: TGTGCCAGCAGCGTAGGAGGGACAGAGTATCAGCCCCAGCATTTT.

This sequence joins TRBV6-2 or TRBV6-3 and TRBJ2-6; unclear D gene. Trimming left V 4 bases short and J 13 bases short, with 11 bases between. Germline V CDR1 and CDR2: MNHEY, SVGEGT. The CDR3 is made up of 12 amino acids. CDR3 region: CASSSITLVLTF. CDR3 nucleotide sequence: TGTGCCAGCAGTTCCATTACCTTAGTCCTGACTTTC.

Here the CDR3 reads CASPQTLGDGLNQPQHF. CDR3 coding DNA: TGTGCCAGCCCACAAACACTAGGAGACGGATTAAATCAGCCCCAGCATTTT. The J gene is TRBJ1-5, the V gene TRBV21-1. TRBV21-1 is deemed a pseudogene. This CDR3 has 17 residues.

The V gene is TRBV9, the J gene TRBJ1-5, with TRBD1 matching over 7 bases. CDR3 length: 15 residues. Trimming took 3 bases from V and 4 from J; bases not matched to a gene: 7. Germline V gene lookup returns CDR1 SGDLS and CDR2 YYNGEE. The CDR3 DNA sequence: TGTGCCAGCAGCGCCTCAGGGGGGGGAAATCAGCCCCAGCATTTT. It specifies CASSASGGGNQPQHF.

V and J are TRBV11-2 and TRBJ1-2; 8 positions match TRBD1. This CDR3 comprises 13 residues. Germline V gene sequence: CDR1 SGHAT, CDR2 FQNNGV. The J segment lost 8 bases and the V segment lost 3 bases, leaving 5 bases of the junction unmatched. The CDR3 loop reads CASSFTGGDGYTF. Here the CDR3 DNA reads TGTGCCAGCAGCTTTACAGGGGGGGACGGCTACACCTTC.

CDR3 sequence: CASSLSTAYGYTF. CDR3 sequence (DNA): TGTGCCAGCAGTTTATCGACAGCCTATGGCTACACCTTC. This chain joins TRBV27 and TRBJ1-2; possible D gene TRBD1, 5 bases. CDR1 and CDR2 from the germline V gene are MNHEY and SMNVEV (reference sequence). This CDR3 region has 13 residues. The V end lost 0 bases, the J end lost 4 bases, and 6 bases lay between the germline ends.

The chain is built from TRBV28 and TRBJ2-7, with D possibly being TRBD2 (5 bases). Germline V lookup: CDR1 MDHEN, CDR2 SYDVKM. The CDR3 is made up of 15 amino acids. Between the trimmed V and J ends, which lost 5 bases and 0 bases, there was a span of 14 bases. The CDR3 loop is CASSGGLLASYEQYF. Here the CDR3 DNA reads TGTGCCAGCAGTGGCGGACTCCTCGCCTCCTACGAGCAGTACTTC.

This chain connects TRBV5-8 to TRBJ2-3; D might be TRBD2 (5 bases). Germline CDR1 is SGHTS and CDR2 is YDEGEE. Trimming cost V 3 bases and J 2 bases, with 10 bases left between them. The CDR3 length is 14 residues. Here the CDR3 reads CASSSGNPTDTQYF. The DNA of the CDR3 is TGTGCCAGCAGCTCCGGGAACCCCACAGATACGCAGTATTTT. Full variable domain (outside the CDR3, taken from reference TRBV5-8 and TRBJ2-3): EAGVTQSPTHLIKTRGQQATLRCSPISGHTSVYWYQQALGLGLQFLLWYDEGEERNRGNFPPRFSGRQFPNYSSELNVNALELEDSALYLCASSSGNPTDTQYFGPGTRLTVL.

This chain's CDR3 is CASSIDRDSNQPQHF. CDR3 DNA sequence: TGTGCCAGCAGCATCGACAGGGATAGCAATCAGCCCCAGCATTTT. The chain employs TRBV7-2 and TRBJ1-5, with 7 bases identical to TRBD1. This CDR3 has 15 residues. Germline V CDR1 and CDR2: SGHTA, FQGNSA. The V and J ends lost 5 bases and 0 bases, in that order; junction bases with no gene match: 4.

The chain combines TRBV9 with TRBJ1-4; D gene unclear. This CDR3 spans 17 amino acids. Germline V CDR1 and CDR2: SGDLS, YYNGEE. V lost 4 bases to trimming and J lost 3 bases, with 19 bases between them. Here the CDR3 reads CASSQSDWAGSNEKLFF. CDR3 in DNA: TGTGCCAGCAGCCAGAGTGATTGGGCAGGTTCTAATGAAAAACTGTTTTTT.

The chain couples TRBV3-1 (or the pseudogene TRBV3-2) to TRBJ1-5; D gene uncertain. The V and J ends lost 4 bases and 2 bases respectively, with 12 bases between them. Germline CDR1 and CDR2: LGHDT and YNNKEL (reference sequence). This CDR3 spans 15 amino acids. The CDR3 sequence: CASSPVGYGNQPQHF. In nucleotides, the CDR3 is TGTGCCAGCAGCCCAGTGGGGTACGGCAATCAGCCCCAGCATTTT.

The J gene is TRBJ1-2, the V gene TRBV19, with a weak D call TRBD1 (6 bases). The CDR3 has 15 amino acids. Germline lookup yields CDR1 LNHDA and CDR2 SQIVND (reference sequence). Trimming left V 7 bases short and J 6 bases short, with 21 bases between. The CDR3 DNA sequence: TGTGCCAGTACCACAGAGGGCAGGGGTTTGAATGGCTACACCTTC. The encoded protein is CASTTEGRGLNGYTF.

The rearrangement links TRBV12-2 to TRBJ2-1. TRBV12-2 is labeled a pseudogene. The CDR3 contains 15 residues. CDR3 sequence reads: CASRLELKVDNEQFF. Written as DNA, the CDR3 is TGTGCAAGTCGCTTAGAGCTCAAGGTGGACAATGAGCAGTTCTTC.

This clone showed up just a few times. V and J are TRBV19 and TRBJ2-7; D may be TRBD1 or TRBD2 (5 bases each). CDR1 LNHDA and CDR2 SQIVND come from the germline V gene (reference sequence). The CDR3 sequence is 15 residues long. Trimming stripped 2 bases from V and 3 bases from J, with 14 bases between. The DNA of the CDR3 is TGTGCCAGTAGTATAAGAGGGGTAGCTAACTACGAGCAGTACTTC. This codes for CASSIRGVANYEQYF.

The table lists this clone with a few counts. The CDR3 nucleotides read TGTGCCAGCAGTTACGTCCCCAATCAGCCCCAGCATTTT. It encodes CASSYVPNQPQHF. V usage is TRBV6-5 and J usage is TRBJ1-5; no firm D call. The V end was cut by 2 bases, the J end by 3 bases, with 5 bases between. The germline gives CDR1 MNHEY, CDR2 SVGAGI. This CDR3 spans 13 amino acids.

The chain uses TRBV6-5 and TRBJ1-1; TRBD1 matches 12 bases. The junction had 5 bases not matched to a gene; V was cut back by 8 bases and J by 1 base. Germline loops: CDR1 MNHEY, CDR2 SVGAGI. The CDR3 has 15 amino acids. The DNA of the CDR3 is TGTGCCAGCTTACCGGGACAGGGGGCGAACACTGAAGCTTTCTTT. Translation: CASLPGQGANTEAFF.

This clone was picked up a small number of times. This chain joins TRBV18 and TRBJ2-3, with D unclear. The V and J ends lost 3 bases and 5 bases respectively, with 15 bases between them. From germline, CDR1 is KGHSH and CDR2 LQKENI. This CDR3 spans 15 amino acids. The CDR3 nucleotides are TGTGCCAGCTCACCTCCCAGCGAGAGAAGAGATACGCAGTATTTT. Its protein product is CASSPPSERRDTQYF.

CDR3 nucleotides: TGTGCCAGTAGGGTCGGGGGAACAGGAGACCATGGCTACACCTTC. Amino acid sequence: CASRVGGTGDHGYTF. V and J are TRBV19 and TRBJ1-2, with TRBD1 as a possible D gene (5 bases). V lost 6 bases to trimming and J lost 6 bases, with 20 bases between them. CDR1 LNHDA and CDR2 SQIVND come from the germline V gene (reference sequence). CDR3 length equals 15 residues.

This clone was found a few times. The genes are TRBV10-1 and TRBJ2-1; D remains unclear. The CDR3 spans 12 residues. V was clipped by 4 bases and J by 10 bases, with 11 bases between them. CDR1 WNHNN and CDR2 SYGVQD come from the germline V gene (reference sequence). The CDR3 loop reads CASSGADREQFF. The DNA for the CDR3 is TGCGCCAGCAGTGGGGCGGATCGGGAGCAGTTCTTC.

This rearrangement joins TRBV19 to TRBJ1-2; no clear D gene. Trimming stripped 6 bases from V and 7 bases from J, with 18 bases between. The CDR3 loop spans 14 amino acids. Germline CDR1 and CDR2: LNHDA and SQIVND (reference sequence). The CDR3 sequence: CASSQIAPWVGYTF. The DNA of the CDR3 is TGTGCCAGTAGCCAAATAGCCCCATGGGTTGGCTACACCTTC.

The chain joins TRBV5-4 to TRBJ2-1, with TRBD2 matching 10 bases. CDR1 is SGHNT, CDR2 YYREEE, per germline (reference sequence). This CDR3 has 13 residues. The DNA for the CDR3 is TGTGGGGCCAGGACTAGCGGCTACAATGAGCAGTTCTTC. Residues: CGARTSGYNEQFF.

This chain connects TRBV5-1 to TRBJ2-1; possible D gene TRBD1, 6 bases. The V gene's germline CDR1 is SGHRS and CDR2 YFSETQ. This CDR3 has 15 residues. V shed 0 bases and J shed 5 bases, with 12 bases lying between them. CDR3 residues: CASSLDQGWHNEQFF. CDR3 DNA sequence: TGCGCCAGCAGCTTGGATCAGGGGTGGCACAATGAGCAGTTCTTC.

The rearrangement uses TRBV27 and TRBJ1-4; D perhaps matches TRBD1 (6 bases). The CDR3 has 14 amino acids. Trimming took off 3 bases at V and 8 bases at J, with 13 bases between the two ends. The germline CDR1 and CDR2 sequences are MNHEY and SMNVEV (reference sequence). CDR3: CASSFWGREEKLFF. CDR3 DNA sequence: TGTGCCAGCAGTTTCTGGGGGCGAGAAGAAAAACTGTTTTTT.